The 3 T cell receptor beta chains reported below all come from one sample, sequenced in a study of blood T cell repertoires in COVID-19. Only in-frame clones appear in the TCRdb table, and some are missing; sequencing was by immunoSEQ multiplex PCR. Of 400,000 to 450,000 clones listed, approximately 90% were seen once; the top ten hold more than 1.4%. Sequences were obtained from peripheral blood. The receptor set was obtained from a woman under 40 with active or convalescent COVID-19.

The chain recombines TRBV11-2 with TRBJ1-1; possibly TRBD1 for D (5 bases). Germline V lookup: CDR1 SGHAT, CDR2 FQNNGV. Trimming cost V 1 base and J 0 bases, with 9 bases left between them. CDR3 length: 15 residues. The CDR3 DNA reads as TGTGCCAGCAGCTTAGGAGGACATTTGAACACTGAAGCTTTCTTT. Its protein is CASSLGGHLNTEAFF.

There are a few counts of this clone. V usage is TRBV6-5 and J usage is TRBJ1-1, with unresolved D. CDR1 is MNHEY, CDR2 SVGAGI, per germline. V lost 0 bases and J lost 8, with 7 bases in between. This CDR3 contains 12 residues. The CDR3 DNA reads TGTGCCAGCAGTTACTCTGACTCGGAAGCTTTCTTT. It is translated as CASSYSDSEAFF.

The chain uses TRBV29-1 and TRBJ2-1; maybe TRBD2 (7 bases). This CDR3 has 12 residues. Germline assignment: CDR1 SQVTM and CDR2 ANQGSEA. With 4 bases removed from V and 9 bases from J, the gap between germline ends came to 13 bases. CDR3 amino acids: CSVGLGGGEQFF. CDR3 nucleotide sequence: TGCAGCGTTGGACTAGGGGGGGGTGAGCAGTTCTTC.